The 13 T cell receptor beta chains listed next were all sequenced from one sample in a study of blood T cell repertoires in COVID-19. The protocol was immunoSEQ multiplex PCR, while the TCRdb copy is restricted to in-frame clones and leaves out a portion. The sample contains about 55,000 clones, approximately 85% of which appear only once. The sequenced material came from peripheral blood. The receptors derive from a human donor in a cohort sampled during active COVID-19.

The J gene is TRBJ2-5, the V gene TRBV3-1 (or the pseudogene TRBV3-2); no reliable D call. The V end lost 0 bases, the J end lost 3 bases, and 11 bases lay between the germline ends. There are 15 residues in the CDR3. Germline V gives CDR1 LGHDT, CDR2 YNNKEL (reference sequence). This chain's CDR3 is CASSQDNFTKETQYF. The CDR3 DNA follows: TGTGCCAGCAGCCAAGACAACTTCACGAAAGAGACCCAGTACTTC.

The V gene is TRBV5-1, the J gene TRBJ1-4, with 10 bases identical to TRBD1. The CDR3 is made up of 14 amino acids. Germline values: CDR1 SGHRS, CDR2 YFSETQ. Losses at the gene ends were 3 bases for V and 6 bases for J; bases not matched to a gene: 2. As DNA, the CDR3 is TGCGCCAGCAGCTACGGGACAGGGGATGAAAAACTGTTTTTT. Protein: CASSYGTGDEKLFF.

The V call is TRBV28, the J call TRBJ2-5, with TRBD2 matching over 11 bases. The trim removed 2 bases at V and 4 bases at J, leaving 6 bases unmatched. Germline CDR1 is MDHEN and CDR2 is SYDVKM. The CDR3 loop spans 16 amino acids. The CDR3 loop reads CASSLGRLAGGETQYF. The CDR3 region has the DNA TGTGCCAGCAGTTTAGGGCGGCTAGCGGGAGGAGAGACCCAGTACTTC.

Here the CDR3 DNA reads TGTGCCAGCAGTCTTGGACAGGGGGCCCACGAGCAGTACTTC. Translating it yields CASSLGQGAHEQYF. This chain uses TRBV6-6 with TRBJ2-7; 11 nucleotides match TRBD1. CDR3 length equals 14 residues. The germline V gene has CDR1 MNHNY and CDR2 SVGAGI (reference sequence). The V segment lost 5 bases and the J segment 5 bases; nucleotides outside the gene matches: 5.

The chain joins TRBV6-2 or TRBV6-3 to TRBJ2-7; 9 nucleotides line up with TRBD2. The germline V gene encodes CDR1 MNHEY and CDR2 SVGEGT. V was pared by 0 bases and J by 4 bases, with 4 bases of the junction left unmatched. This CDR3 comprises 15 residues. The CDR3 DNA follows: TGTGCCAGCAGTTACTCGCGCAGCGGGAGGTACGAGCAGTACTTC. Translation gives CASSYSRSGRYEQYF.

The rearrangement links TRBV19 to TRBJ2-7, with TRBD1 matching 11 bases. Germline assignment: CDR1 LNHDA and CDR2 SQIVND (reference sequence). J was trimmed by 0 bases and V by 5 bases; bases with no gene match: 3. The CDR3 extends over 15 amino acids. CDR3 in amino acids: CASSAGTGGSYEQYF. The CDR3 region has the DNA TGTGCCAGTAGTGCCGGGACAGGGGGCTCCTACGAGCAGTACTTC.

The chain couples TRBV30 to TRBJ1-4, with a tentative D call TRBD1 (6 bases). CDR3 length: 13 amino acids. From germline, CDR1 is GTSNPN and CDR2 SVGIG (reference sequence). V lost 8 bases and J lost 3, with 13 bases in between. Here the CDR3 reads CALQGLANEKLFF. CDR3 DNA: TGTGCCCTACAGGGCTTGGCTAATGAAAAACTGTTTTTT.

The chain is built from TRBV7-9 and TRBJ2-1; 12 bases are a match to TRBD1. The CDR3 runs to 16 residues. V lost 5 bases and J lost 6; bases outside the gene matches: 8. Germline V gene lookup returns CDR1 SEHNR and CDR2 FQNEAQ (reference sequence). The CDR3 loop reads CASSKGQGAMSNEQFF. The CDR3, as DNA: TGTGCCAGCAGCAAGGGACAGGGGGCGATGAGCAATGAGCAGTTCTTC. Full variable domain (remainder filled in from reference TRBV7-9 and TRBJ2-1): DTGVSQNPRHKITKRGQNVTFRCDPISEHNRLYWYRQTLGQGPEFLTYFQNEAQLEKSRLLSDRFSAERPKGSFSTLEIQRTEQGDSAMYLCASSKGQGAMSNEQFFGPGTRLTVL.

The chain uses TRBV27 and TRBJ1-5, with 8 positions matching TRBD1. J was trimmed by 2 bases and V by 4 bases; bases with no gene match: 4. The CDR3 extends over 15 amino acids. Germline lookup yields CDR1 MNHEY and CDR2 SMNVEV (reference sequence). The CDR3 nucleotides are TGTGCCAGCAGTTCTGACAGGGGAGGCAATCAGCCCCAGCATTTT. This codes for CASSSDRGGNQPQHF.

The chain carries TRBV6-5 and TRBJ2-7, with 10 positions matching TRBD2. Germline CDR1 reads MNHEY; CDR2 reads SVGAGI. J gave up 4 bases and V 10 bases, and 7 bases lay outside the gene matches. The CDR3 length is 13 residues. CDR3 nucleotides: TGTGCCACCGAGCGGGAGGGCGGGTACGAGCAGTACTTC. It specifies CATEREGGYEQYF.

The chain links TRBV24-1 to TRBJ2-6, with D perhaps matching TRBD1 (5 bases). Trimming stripped 5 bases from V and 4 bases from J, with 11 bases between. The CDR3 contains 15 residues. Germline V gene sequence: CDR1 KGHDR, CDR2 SFDVKD. CDR3 region: CATSAVGRGANVLTF. The CDR3 nucleotides are TGTGCCACCAGTGCCGTGGGGCGAGGGGCCAACGTCCTGACTTTC.

V is TRBV4-1 and J is TRBJ2-1; TRBD2 aligns across 10 bases. The germline gives CDR1 MGHRA, CDR2 YSYEKL. V lost 1 base, J lost 9 bases, and 12 bases stayed unmatched. The CDR3 has 17 residues. CDR3 protein: CASSQGRASGSMGEQFF. In DNA, the CDR3 is TGCGCCAGCAGCCAAGGAAGGGCTAGCGGGAGTATGGGTGAGCAGTTCTTC.

The V and J genes are TRBV5-1 and TRBJ2-7; a weak D match, TRBD2 (6 bases). Germline V CDR1 and CDR2: SGHRS, YFSETQ. The V and J ends lost 4 bases and 4 bases respectively, with 15 bases between them. The CDR3 runs 14 residues. CDR3 region: CASSPDGTPYEQYF. The CDR3 region has the DNA TGCGCCAGCAGCCCTGACGGGACTCCGTACGAGCAGTACTTC.